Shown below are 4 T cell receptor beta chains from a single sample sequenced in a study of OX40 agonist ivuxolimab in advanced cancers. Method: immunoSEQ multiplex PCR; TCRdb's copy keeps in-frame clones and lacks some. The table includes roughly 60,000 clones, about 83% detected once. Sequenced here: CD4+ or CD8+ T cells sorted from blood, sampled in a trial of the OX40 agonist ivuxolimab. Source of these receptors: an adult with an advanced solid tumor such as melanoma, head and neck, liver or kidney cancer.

The CDR3 loop reads CAISPTGVGETQYF. The DNA of the CDR3 is TGTGCCATCAGCCCGACAGGCGTGGGAGAGACCCAGTACTTC. The chain joins TRBV10-3 to TRBJ2-5, with D possibly TRBD1 on 6 matching bases. The CDR3 contains 14 residues. Trimming left V 6 bases short and J 4 bases short, with 15 bases between. The germline V gene has CDR1 ENHRY and CDR2 SYGVKD.

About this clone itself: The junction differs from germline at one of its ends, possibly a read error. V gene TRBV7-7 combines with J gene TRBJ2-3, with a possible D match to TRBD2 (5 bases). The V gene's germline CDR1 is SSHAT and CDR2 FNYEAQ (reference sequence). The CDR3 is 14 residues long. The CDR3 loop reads CASSLVGGTDTQYF. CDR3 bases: TGTGCTAGCAGCTTAGTCGGGGGCACAGATACGCAGTATTTT. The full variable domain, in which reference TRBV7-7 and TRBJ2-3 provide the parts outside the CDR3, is GAGVSQSPRYKVTKRGQDVTLRCDPISSHATLYWYQQALGQGPEFLTYFNYEAQPDKSGLPSDRFSAERPEGSISTLTIQRTEQRDSAMYRCASSLVGGTDTQYFGPGTRLTVL.

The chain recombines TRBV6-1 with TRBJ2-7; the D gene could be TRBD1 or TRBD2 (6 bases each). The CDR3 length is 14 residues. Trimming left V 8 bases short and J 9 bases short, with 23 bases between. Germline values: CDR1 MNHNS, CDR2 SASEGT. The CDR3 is CASRADFYREAQYF. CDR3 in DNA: TGTGCCAGCCGCGCAGATTTTTACAGGGAGGCGCAGTACTTC.

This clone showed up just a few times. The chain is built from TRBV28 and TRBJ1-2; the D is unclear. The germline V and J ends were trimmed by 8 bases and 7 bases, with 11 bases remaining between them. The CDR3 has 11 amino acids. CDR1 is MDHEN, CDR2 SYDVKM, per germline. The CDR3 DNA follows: TGTGCCAGCGGCACACAAGGTGGCTACACCTTC. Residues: CASGTQGGYTF.